The 22 T cell receptor beta chains given below trace back to one sample, sequenced in a study of cytomegalovirus exposure and HLA in healthy donors. 60 Vbeta and 13 Jbeta primers were used in PCR. The repertoire was sequenced with immunoSEQ multiplex PCR; TCRdb's copy has only in-frame clones and lacks some. The sample includes approximately 150,000 clones, approximately 82% of them seen just once. The sample was PBMCs. The origin of the receptors is a young man in good health and CMV-seropositive.

The CDR3 DNA reads TGTGCCAGCAGCGAAACAGGGGGAACTGAAGCTTTCTTT. Amino acids: CASSETGGTEAFF. This chain joins TRBV7-9 and TRBJ1-1; 8 bases line up with TRBD1. Germline assignment: CDR1 SEHNR and CDR2 FQNEAQ (reference sequence). The length of the CDR3 is 13 residues. V gave up 5 bases and J gave up 5 bases; unmatched junction bases: 4.

This chain joins TRBV19 and TRBJ2-1; tentative D call: TRBD2 (6 bases). CDR3 size: 14 residues. V was clipped by 3 bases and J by 8 bases, with 14 bases between them. Per the germline V gene, CDR1 is LNHDA and CDR2 is SQIVND (reference sequence). The CDR3 is CASSIRRENYEQFF. CDR3 sequence (DNA): TGTGCCAGTAGTATCAGACGGGAGAACTATGAGCAGTTCTTC.

V is TRBV28 and J is TRBJ2-7; a possible D gene is TRBD2 (5 bases). The germline V gene has CDR1 MDHEN and CDR2 SYDVKM. The CDR3 spans 15 residues. V was trimmed by 5 bases and J by 0 bases, leaving 14 bases between them. The CDR3 is CASSLNPDFSYEQYF. The DNA of the CDR3 is TGTGCCAGCAGTCTCAACCCGGACTTCTCCTACGAGCAGTACTTC.

The V gene is TRBV5-4, the J gene TRBJ2-5, with 8 bases lining up with TRBD2. Germline lookup yields CDR1 SGHNT and CDR2 YYREEE (reference sequence). Trimming at V came to 4 bases and at J to 0 bases, leaving 8 bases not matched to a gene. The CDR3 runs to 16 residues. CDR3 bases: TGTGCCAGCAGCCCCGGGGGAGCGGGGGACCAAGAGACCCAGTACTTC. The encoded protein is CASSPGGAGDQETQYF.

This chain connects TRBV5-1 to TRBJ2-1; possibly TRBD2 for D (6 bases). Germline-derived CDR1 and CDR2 are SGHRS and YFSETQ. Trimming took 0 bases from V and 9 from J, leaving 13 bases between them. This CDR3 is 14 amino acids long. The CDR3 region is CASSLDQASAEQFF. The CDR3 DNA sequence: TGCGCCAGCAGCTTGGACCAGGCTAGCGCTGAGCAGTTCTTC.

The rearrangement uses TRBV2 and TRBJ1-2, with D tentatively TRBD1 (5 bases). CDR1 is SNHLY and CDR2 is FYNNEI in the germline V gene. There are 15 residues in the CDR3. V gave up 6 bases and J gave up 6 bases, with 20 bases separating them. The CDR3 sequence is CASRVDRTLYDGYTF. CDR3 nucleotides: TGTGCCAGCAGGGTAGACAGAACCCTCTACGATGGCTACACCTTC.

The chain has TRBV2 and TRBJ1-2, with TRBD1 matching over 12 bases. This CDR3 has 14 residues. V shed 4 bases, J shed 5 bases, and the junction held 2 bases outside the gene matches. Germline CDR1 reads SNHLY; CDR2 reads FYNNEI. CDR3 nucleotides: TGTGCCAGCAGTGCGGGACAGGGGGCTTATGGCTACACCTTC. Translated: CASSAGQGAYGYTF.

This chain links TRBV28 with TRBJ2-7, with D perhaps matching TRBD2 (7 bases). There are 14 residues in the CDR3. Trimming took off 6 bases at V and 4 bases at J, with 16 bases between the two ends. Per the germline V gene, CDR1 is MDHEN and CDR2 is SYDVKM. The CDR3 loop reads CASRALGGGYEQYF. The CDR3 nucleotides read TGTGCCAGCAGGGCGTTAGGGGGAGGGTACGAGCAGTACTTC.

The CDR3 DNA reads as TGTGCCAGCAGCTTGGAGGGCAACTATGGCTACACCTTC. It specifies CASSLEGNYGYTF. The chain joins TRBV7-2 to TRBJ1-2; D is uncertain. CDR3 length: 13 amino acids. Per germline, CDR1 SGHTA and CDR2 FQGNSA. Trimming cost V 3 bases and J 2 bases, with 7 bases left between them.

The chain combines TRBV19 with TRBJ2-3; TRBD2 might be the D (6 bases). The V end was cut by 3 bases, the J end by 1 base, with 8 bases between. CDR1 and CDR2 from the germline V gene are LNHDA and SQIVND (reference sequence). This CDR3 is 14 amino acids long. The CDR3 is CASSMTRRTDTQYF. CDR3 in DNA: TGTGCCAGTAGTATGACTAGGCGCACAGATACGCAGTATTTT.

The J gene is TRBJ2-2, the V gene TRBV27, with D possibly matching TRBD2 (5 bases). V dropped 5 bases and J dropped 1 base, with 17 bases sitting between them. Germline CDR1 and CDR2: MNHEY and SMNVEV (reference sequence). This CDR3 spans 17 amino acids. CDR3 protein: CASSSGGDAGNTGELFF. Written as DNA, the CDR3 is TGTGCCAGCAGTAGTGGTGGGGATGCGGGGAACACCGGGGAGCTGTTTTTT.

This chain links TRBV10-2 with TRBJ2-7; 8 nucleotides align to TRBD2. The V and J ends lost 5 bases and 6 bases, in that order; junction bases with no gene match: 12. The CDR3 is 15 residues long. Looked up from germline, CDR1 is WSHSY and CDR2 is SAAADI. The CDR3 loop is CASSSGTRLTREQYF. For the CDR3, the DNA is TGCGCCAGCAGTTCTGGGACTAGACTAACTCGCGAGCAGTACTTC.

This rearrangement joins TRBV11-3 to TRBJ1-6; TRBD1 matches at 7 bases. The germline gives CDR1 SGHNT, CDR2 YENEEA. Trimming at V came to 5 bases and at J to 10 bases, leaving 5 bases not matched to a gene. There are 13 residues in the CDR3. The CDR3 here is CASSLDRESPLHF. CDR3 DNA sequence: TGTGCCAGCAGCCTCGACAGGGAATCACCCCTCCACTTT.

The chain links TRBV13 to TRBJ1-3, with TRBD1 matching 7 bases. The CDR3 sequence is 17 residues long. The germline gives CDR1 PRHDT, CDR2 FYEKMQ (reference sequence). The V segment lost 4 bases and the J segment 0 bases; nucleotides outside the gene matches: 9. The CDR3 here is CASSSYRGPDSGNTIYF. The CDR3 DNA follows: TGTGCCAGCAGCTCCTACAGGGGACCTGACTCTGGAAACACCATATATTTT.

This chain joins TRBV19 and TRBJ1-5; weak D call: TRBD1 (6 bases). The CDR3 length is 15 residues. CDR1 and CDR2 from the germline V gene are LNHDA and SQIVND (reference sequence). V gave up 7 bases and J gave up 7 bases, with 20 bases separating them. The CDR3 here is CASTQPRGARQPQHF. The CDR3 bases are TGTGCCAGTACCCAACCCCGGGGGGCGCGGCAGCCCCAGCATTTT. The variable domain in full, with the rest retrieved from reference TRBV19 and TRBJ1-5, is DGGITQSPKYLFRKEGQNVTLSCEQNLNHDAMYWYRQDPGQGLRLIYYSQIVNDFQKGDIAEGYSVSREKKESFPLTVTSAQKNPTAFYLCASTQPRGARQPQHFGDGTRLSIL.

The chain carries TRBV9 and TRBJ1-4; weak D call: TRBD1 (6 bases). V was shortened by 3 bases and J by 5 bases, with 11 bases between the two germline ends. CDR3 size: 14 residues. The germline gives CDR1 SGDLS, CDR2 YYNGEE. This chain's CDR3 is CASSEGGRNEKLFF. The CDR3 DNA reads as TGTGCCAGCAGCGAGGGGGGGCGGAATGAAAAACTGTTTTTT. The complete variable domain, with remaining parts taken from reference TRBV9 and TRBJ1-4, reads DSGVTQTPKHLITATGQRVTLRCSPRSGDLSVYWYQQSLDQGLQFLIQYYNGEERAKGNILERFSAQQFPDLHSELNLSSLELGDSALYFCASSEGGRNEKLFFGSGTQLSVL.

The rearrangement joins TRBV4-1 to TRBJ2-1, with 14 bases fitting TRBD2. The CDR3 runs 20 residues. Germline assignment: CDR1 MGHRA and CDR2 YSYEKL. The junction had 8 bases not matched to a gene; V was cut back by 1 base and J by 0 bases. DNA for the CDR3: TGCGCCAGCAGCCAAGGAAGACTAGCGGGAGGGGCGAGCTCCTACAATGAGCAGTTCTTC. It encodes CASSQGRLAGGASSYNEQFF.

The chain employs TRBV18 and TRBJ2-7, with 9 nucleotides matching TRBD1. The CDR3 totals 13 residues. Germline CDR1 and CDR2: KGHSH and LQKENI. J was trimmed by 3 bases and V by 5 bases; bases with no gene match: 2. The CDR3 loop reads CASSTTGGYEQYF. CDR3 nucleotide sequence: TGTGCCAGCTCAACGACAGGGGGCTACGAGCAGTACTTC.

On this clone itself: An end of the junction does not agree with germline; a read error may underlie this. The chain has TRBV4-2 and TRBJ2-3; D is uncertain. Germline loops: CDR1 LGHNA, CDR2 YNFKEQ. The CDR3 loop spans 15 amino acids. The CDR3 DNA reads TGTCCCAGCAGCCAAGAGGTTTCGGGCACAGATACGCAGTATTTT. This translates into CPSSQEVSGTDTQYF.

CDR3 residues: CASSFLVDELFF. DNA for the CDR3: TGTGCCAGCAGCTTCCTAGTAGATGAACTGTTTTTT. The rearrangement uses TRBV28 and TRBJ1-4; no firm D call. The CDR3 consists of 12 residues. The ends were cut back, 6 bases at V and 12 bases at J, with 14 bases in the middle. In germline, CDR1 is MDHEN, CDR2 SYDVKM.

V usage is TRBV5-1 and J usage is TRBJ1-1; the match to TRBD1 covers 7 bases. The CDR3 spans 14 residues. The germline CDR1 and CDR2 sequences are SGHRS and YFSETQ. The junction had 4 bases not matched to a gene; V was cut back by 0 bases and J by 5 bases. CDR3 sequence: CASSLGTGRTEAFF. CDR3 nucleotide sequence: TGCGCCAGCAGCTTGGGGACAGGACGTACTGAAGCTTTCTTT.

V and J are TRBV7-9 and TRBJ1-1; D not resolved. Germline assignment: CDR1 SEHNR and CDR2 FQNEAQ (reference sequence). V was shortened by 2 bases and J by 1 base, with 5 bases between the two germline ends. This CDR3 contains 13 residues. CDR3 protein: CASSLSGNTEAFF. DNA of the CDR3: TGTGCCAGCAGCTTAAGCGGGAACACTGAAGCTTTCTTT.